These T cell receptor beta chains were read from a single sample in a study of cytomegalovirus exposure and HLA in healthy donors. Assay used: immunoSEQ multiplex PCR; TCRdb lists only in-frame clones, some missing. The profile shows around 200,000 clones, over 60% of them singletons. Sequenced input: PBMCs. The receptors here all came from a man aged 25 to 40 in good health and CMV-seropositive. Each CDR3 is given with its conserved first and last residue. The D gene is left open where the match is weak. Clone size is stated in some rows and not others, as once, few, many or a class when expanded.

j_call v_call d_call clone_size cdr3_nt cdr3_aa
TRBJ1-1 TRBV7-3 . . TGTGCCAGCAGCATGGACAGCCGGGCCACTGAAGCTTTCTTT CASSMDSRATEAFF
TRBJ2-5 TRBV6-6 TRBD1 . TGTGCCAGCAGTCCCTTCCGACAGGGTGGGGAAGAGACCCAGTACTTC CASSPFRQGGEETQYF
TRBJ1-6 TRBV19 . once TGTGCCAGTACAAGGGGGGGCTCCCTCAACTCACCCCTCCACTTT CASTRGGSLNSPLHF
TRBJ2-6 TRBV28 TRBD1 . TGTGCCAGCACCCTGACAGGGGGGATTACCGGGGCCAACGTCCTGACTTTC CASTLTGGITGANVLTF
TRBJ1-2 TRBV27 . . TGTGCCAGCAGGGGTAGCCCCAGCCGGCGCAACTATGGCTACACCTTC CASRGSPSRRNYGYTF
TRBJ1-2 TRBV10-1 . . TGCGCCAGCAGAAGGGGCGGGGGGGACTATGGCTACACCTTC CASRRGGGDYGYTF
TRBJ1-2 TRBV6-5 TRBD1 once TGTGCCAGCAGTTACAACCGACAGGGGTACTATGGCTACACCTTC CASSYNRQGYYGYTF
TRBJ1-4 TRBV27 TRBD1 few TGTGCCAGCAGTTTTGGGGACAGGGGGCGACCTAATGAAAAACTGTTTTTT CASSFGDRGRPNEKLFF
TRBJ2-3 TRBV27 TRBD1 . TGTGCCAGCAGTTTTTGGACAGGGGACATCGCAGATACGCAGTATTTT CASSFWTGDIADTQYF
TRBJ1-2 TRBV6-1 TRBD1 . TGTGCCAGCAGTGAAGGGCAGGGGGAAATCTATGGCTACACCTTC CASSEGQGEIYGYTF
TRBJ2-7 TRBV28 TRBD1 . TGTGCCAGCGTGGCAGGGACAGGGTGGTACGAGCAGTACTTC CASVAGTGWYEQYF
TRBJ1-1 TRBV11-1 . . TGTGCCAGCAGCTTATATGGGACTAAGGCGGGGACTGAAGCTTTCTTT CASSLYGTKAGTEAFF
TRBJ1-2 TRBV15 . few TGTGCCACCAGCCCCGACAGGAACTATGGCTACACCTTC CATSPDRNYGYTF
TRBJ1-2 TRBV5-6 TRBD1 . TGTGCCAGCAGGGAGACAGGGAACTATGGCTACACCTTC CASRETGNYGYTF
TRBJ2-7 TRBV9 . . TGTGCCAGCAGCGTAGCTGGGAGTAGCGCCTACGAGCAGTACTTC CASSVAGSSAYEQYF
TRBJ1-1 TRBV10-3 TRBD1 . TGTGCCATAGGGACAGATTTGAACACTGAAGCTTTCTTT CAIGTDLNTEAFF
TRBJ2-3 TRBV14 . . TGTGCCAGCAGCCAGACTCCCACGGGGGATGGGGATACGCAGTATTTT CASSQTPTGDGDTQYF
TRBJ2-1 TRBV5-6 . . TGTGCCAGCAGCTCCGGACAGTTTTTCAATGAGCAGTTCTTC CASSSGQFFNEQFF
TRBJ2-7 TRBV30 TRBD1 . TGTGCCTGGAGTATAGGGGGACAGGGGGCCTGGGAGCAGTACTTC CAWSIGGQGAWEQYF
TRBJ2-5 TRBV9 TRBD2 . TGTGCCAGCAGCTCCAGGACTAGCGGGCCGGGGGAGACCCAGTACTTC CASSSRTSGPGETQYF